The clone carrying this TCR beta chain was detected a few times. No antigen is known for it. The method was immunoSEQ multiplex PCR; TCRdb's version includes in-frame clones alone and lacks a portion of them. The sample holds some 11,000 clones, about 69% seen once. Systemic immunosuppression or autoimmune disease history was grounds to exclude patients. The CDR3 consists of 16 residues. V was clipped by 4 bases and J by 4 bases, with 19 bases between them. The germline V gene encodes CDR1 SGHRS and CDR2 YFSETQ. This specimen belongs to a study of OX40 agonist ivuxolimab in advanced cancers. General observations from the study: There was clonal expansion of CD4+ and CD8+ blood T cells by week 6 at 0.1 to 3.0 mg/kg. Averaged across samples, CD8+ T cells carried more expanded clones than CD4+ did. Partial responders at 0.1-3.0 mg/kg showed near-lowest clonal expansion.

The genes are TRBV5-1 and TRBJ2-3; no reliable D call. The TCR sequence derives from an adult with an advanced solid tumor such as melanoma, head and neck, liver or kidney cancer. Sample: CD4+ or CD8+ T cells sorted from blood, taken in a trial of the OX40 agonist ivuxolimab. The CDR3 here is CASSTPGALEADTQYF. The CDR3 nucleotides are TGCGCCAGCAGCACCCCGGGCGCCCTCGAAGCAGATACGCAGTATTTT. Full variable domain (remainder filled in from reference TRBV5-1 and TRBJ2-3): KAGVTQTPRYLIKTRGQQVTLSCSPISGHRSVSWYQQTPGQGLQFLFEYFSETQRNKGNFPGRFSGRQFSNSRSEMNVSTLELGDSALYLCASSTPGALEADTQYFGPGTRLTVL.